The clone carrying this TCR beta chain was counted ten times or more. The antigen remains undetermined. The data belong to a study of regulatory T cells in long-lasting Graves disease. Libraries of TCR beta came from iRepertoire HTBI primers plus Arm-PCR of CDR3 regions. A single record per CDR3 protein comes from TCRdb applying MiXCR to the multiplex PCR reads. The sample contains roughly 420,000 distinct CDR3 sequences, over 15% of which appear only once. Study-wide findings and caveats: TCR diversity in persistent Graves' patients was below that of newly diagnosed ones.

Losses at the gene ends were 3 bases for V and 3 bases for J; bases not matched to a gene: 3. The CDR3 runs 13 residues. CDR1 and CDR2 from the germline V gene are GTSNPN and SVGIG (reference sequence). The time point was: newly diagnosed GD, antithyroid drugs for less than 3 months. Scientists built the TCR library using RNA that was extracted from PBMCs. This same sample was also taken into another study, of T cells in Graves' hyperthyroidism and ophthalmopathy. That work states: Patients showing uncontrolled infection, other autoimmune disease, pregnancy or lactation were ineligible. TCR CDR3 underwent first-round RT-PCR with the HTBI primer set. From stable hyperthyroidism, ophthalmopathy was separated by a 13 V-J model.

Sequences were derived from peripheral blood mononuclear cells (PBMCs), sampled at new diagnosis, from a patient treated with antithyroid drugs. The source is a young woman with Graves disease. The rearrangement joins TRBV30 to TRBJ2-5; 8 bases match TRBD1. CDR3 residues: CAWSRDRKETQYF. Written as DNA, the CDR3 is TGTGCCTGGAGCCGGGACAGGAAAGAGACCCAGTACTTC.